Shown below are 22 T cell receptor beta chains from a single sample sequenced in a study of OX40 agonist ivuxolimab in advanced cancers. TCRdb's copy holds only in-frame clones and misses some; the assay was immunoSEQ multiplex PCR. Here the sample spans 55,000 to 60,000 clones, 93% being singletons. Here the sequenced sample was CD4+ or CD8+ T cells sorted from blood, taken in a trial of the OX40 agonist ivuxolimab. These receptors all come from an adult with an advanced solid tumor such as melanoma, head and neck, liver or kidney cancer.

The V gene is TRBV29-1, the J gene TRBJ2-1; 10 positions agree with TRBD2. V was pared by 0 bases and J by 4 bases, with 6 bases of the junction left unmatched. There are 16 residues in the CDR3. CDR1 SQVTM and CDR2 ANQGSEA come from the germline V gene. CDR3: CSVEDESGRGYNEQFF. CDR3 DNA: TGCAGCGTTGAAGATGAAAGCGGGAGGGGTTACAATGAGCAGTTCTTC.

CDR3 amino acids: CASSYDLGGYDYEQYF. The CDR3 DNA reads TGTGCCAGCAGCTATGACCTAGGGGGCTACGACTACGAGCAGTACTTC. This chain links TRBV7-8 with TRBJ2-7; 7 nucleotides agree with TRBD1. The CDR3 covers 16 residues. V lost 4 bases, J lost 3 bases, and 12 bases stayed unmatched. Germline V CDR1 and CDR2: SGHVS, FQNEAQ.

This clone was seen once. CDR3 in DNA: TGCGCCAGCAGCCAAGGGCCTCGCGGGAGGGCCACAGATACGCAGTATTTT. This sequence encodes CASSQGPRGRATDTQYF. The rearrangement uses TRBV4-3 and TRBJ2-3; 9 bases agree with TRBD2. The ends lost 1 base at V and 2 bases at J; junction bases unmatched: 7. CDR3 size: 17 residues. Germline V CDR1 and CDR2: LGHNA, YSLEER.

The V gene is TRBV27, the J gene TRBJ2-1; no clear D. CDR3 length: 11 amino acids. V was pared by 3 bases and J by 12 bases, with 9 bases between. Germline CDR1 and CDR2: MNHEY and SMNVEV (reference sequence). The CDR3 DNA is TGTGCCAGCAGTTTTGGGTTGACGCAGTTCTTC. Translation: CASSFGLTQFF.

The rearrangement joins TRBV6-5 to TRBJ1-3, with a tentative D call TRBD1 (5 bases). Germline values: CDR1 MNHEY, CDR2 SVGAGI. Between the trimmed V and J ends, which lost 2 bases and 2 bases, there was a span of 13 bases. The CDR3 runs 16 residues. CDR3 protein: CASSYGVGETGNTIYF. The CDR3 nucleotides are TGTGCCAGCAGTTACGGGGTAGGGGAAACTGGAAACACCATATATTTT.

The chain couples TRBV5-6 to TRBJ2-7; TRBD1 aligns across 8 bases. V trimming: 5 bases; J trimming: 2 bases; junction bases outside the gene matches: 6. CDR3 length equals 14 residues. Germline V CDR1 and CDR2: SGHDT, YYEEEE. The CDR3 DNA follows: TGTGCCAGCAGACAACCGGGACAGGCCTACGAGCAGTACTTC. Encoded protein: CASRQPGQAYEQYF.

This clone was observed a single time. The CDR3 DNA reads as TGTGCCAGCAGCGTAGTAAGCGGGCCTGAGCAGTTCTTC. This gives the protein CASSVVSGPEQFF. This sequence joins TRBV9 and TRBJ2-1, with D maybe TRBD2 (6 bases). V lost 0 bases to trimming and J lost 9 bases, with 10 bases between them. The CDR3 contains 13 residues. Per the germline V gene, CDR1 is SGDLS and CDR2 is YYNGEE.

The V call is TRBV7-9, the J call TRBJ2-7, with D unresolved. Germline V gene lookup returns CDR1 SEHNR and CDR2 FQNEAQ (reference sequence). This CDR3 spans 15 amino acids. V was trimmed by 1 base and J by 0 bases, leaving 10 bases between them. Written as DNA, the CDR3 is TGTGCCAGCAGCTTAGGAGAGTTAAGCTCCTACGAGCAGTACTTC. Translation gives CASSLGELSSYEQYF. The whole variable domain, filled in from reference TRBV7-9 and TRBJ2-7, reads DTGVSQNPRHKITKRGQNVTFRCDPISEHNRLYWYRQTLGQGPEFLTYFQNEAQLEKSRLLSDRFSAERPKGSFSTLEIQRTEQGDSAMYLCASSLGELSSYEQYFGPGTRLTVT.

The chain couples TRBV7-9 to TRBJ2-1, with 7 bases fitting TRBD1. Germline V gene data show CDR1 as SEHNR and CDR2 as FQNEAQ (reference sequence). The CDR3 has 19 residues. V lost 5 bases to trimming and J lost 0 bases; unmatched junction nucleotides: 16. The CDR3 protein is CASSKRLNGQASSYNEQFF. In DNA, the CDR3 is TGTGCCAGCAGCAAACGGTTAAATGGACAGGCGAGCTCCTACAATGAGCAGTTCTTC.

J is TRBJ2-5 and V is TRBV7-9, with D tentatively TRBD2 (6 bases). The CDR3 has 15 amino acids. Germline V gives CDR1 SEHNR, CDR2 FQNEAQ (reference sequence). The V gene lost 1 base and the J gene lost 5 bases, with 14 bases spanning the gap. CDR3 DNA: TGTGCCAGCAGCTTAGGGACGGGGGTTTTGGAGACCCAGTACTTC. Protein: CASSLGTGVLETQYF.

The chain couples TRBV27 to TRBJ2-1; 9 bases align to TRBD2. The germline V gene has CDR1 MNHEY and CDR2 SMNVEV (reference sequence). The CDR3 covers 17 residues. V lost 5 bases, J lost 4 bases, and 12 bases stayed unmatched. As DNA, the CDR3 is TGTGCCAGCAGTCCCCTAGGGCGGGAGGGTATTTACAATGAGCAGTTCTTC. This gives the protein CASSPLGREGIYNEQFF.

This clone was found once. The CDR3 is CASSPRTSGNTGELFF. The CDR3 DNA sequence: TGTGCCAGCAGCCCGCGGACTAGCGGGAACACCGGGGAGCTGTTTTTT. The genes are TRBV9 and TRBJ2-2; 10 nucleotides line up with TRBD2. Germline loops: CDR1 SGDLS, CDR2 YYNGEE. J gave up 1 base and V 4 bases, and 4 bases lay outside the gene matches. The CDR3 contains 16 residues.

This chain links TRBV5-6 with TRBJ2-7; 7 bases agree with TRBD2. With V trimmed by 4 bases and J by 4 bases, 11 bases remained unmatched. Germline V CDR1 and CDR2: SGHDT, YYEEEE. The CDR3 length is 15 residues. The CDR3 coding sequence is TGTGCCAGCAGCCCAGAAACCGGGACTACTTACGAGCAGTACTTC. As protein: CASSPETGTTYEQYF.

The chain has TRBV10-3 and TRBJ2-7, with 9 positions matching TRBD2. Trimming at V came to 10 bases and at J to 6 bases, leaving 10 bases not matched to a gene. Per germline, CDR1 ENHRY and CDR2 SYGVKD. The CDR3 has 13 amino acids. CDR3: CASQSGRRSEQYF. The CDR3 region has the DNA TGTGCCAGCCAAAGCGGGAGGCGAAGCGAGCAGTACTTC.

V usage is TRBV11-2 and J usage is TRBJ2-7; TRBD2 matches at 7 bases. This CDR3 spans 14 amino acids. The J segment lost 4 bases and the V segment lost 0 bases, leaving 3 bases of the junction unmatched. Germline CDR1 SGHAT, CDR2 FQNNGV. The CDR3, as DNA: TGTGCCAGCAGCTTAGAGCCTAGCGGATACGAGCAGTACTTC. This sequence encodes CASSLEPSGYEQYF.

The V gene is TRBV7-9, the J gene TRBJ2-3; D perhaps matches TRBD2 (5 bases). The CDR3 runs to 16 residues. Germline V lookup: CDR1 SEHNR, CDR2 FQNEAQ (reference sequence). V lost 3 bases, J lost 3 bases, and 16 bases lay in between. The CDR3 coding sequence is TGTGCCAGCAGCTTTCCTGGGCCGACGGGAACAGATACGCAGTATTTT. Residues: CASSFPGPTGTDTQYF.

CDR3 sequence: CASSLTSGDRDSLTF. The CDR3 coding sequence is TGTGCCAGCTCACTTACCTCGGGGGACAGGGATTCTCTCACCTTC. The chain combines TRBV18 with TRBJ1-2; 9 bases are a match to TRBD1. The CDR3 consists of 15 residues. In germline, CDR1 is KGHSH, CDR2 LQKENI. V shed 4 bases and J 13 bases; nucleotides not matched to a gene: 16.

V usage is TRBV4-3 and J usage is TRBJ2-7, with D possibly being TRBD1 or TRBD2 (5 bases each). Between the trimmed V and J ends, which lost 0 bases and 6 bases, there was a span of 15 bases. This CDR3 has 15 amino acids. Germline CDR1 LGHNA, CDR2 YSLEER. This CDR3 reads CASSQEERDLSEQYF. The CDR3 DNA reads TGCGCCAGCAGCCAAGAAGAACGGGACCTCAGCGAGCAGTACTTC.

V and J are TRBV6-4 and TRBJ1-5; D possibly corresponds to TRBD1 (5 bases). The germline V gene has CDR1 MRHNA and CDR2 SNTAGT. This CDR3 is built from 17 residues. Trimming removed 3 bases at V and 0 bases at J, with 15 bases between. The CDR3 bases are TGTGCCAGCAGTGATCCCGGGACGACCTATAGCAATCAGCCCCAGCATTTT. Translating it yields CASSDPGTTYSNQPQHF.

The chain's CDR3 is CASSLARDYEQYF. The DNA for the CDR3 is TGTGCCAGCAGCTTAGCTCGGGACTACGAGCAGTACTTC. The chain recombines TRBV11-2 with TRBJ2-7; a possible D gene is TRBD2 (5 bases). V gave up 1 base and J gave up 3 bases, with 7 bases separating them. Germline-derived CDR1 and CDR2 are SGHAT and FQNNGV. This CDR3 has 13 amino acids.

The chain carries TRBV28 and TRBJ1-3; D not certain. V was cut by 2 bases and J by 0 bases, with 5 bases left in between. Per the germline V gene, CDR1 is MDHEN and CDR2 is SYDVKM. This CDR3 spans 14 amino acids. The CDR3 DNA reads as TGTGCCAGCAGTTTAAGTGGCTCTGGAAACACCATATATTTT. Protein: CASSLSGSGNTIYF.

This chain joins TRBV25-1 and TRBJ1-6, with D uncertain. V lost 6 bases and J lost 13, with 13 bases in between. The CDR3 is 12 amino acids. CDR1 and CDR2 from the germline V gene are MGHDK and SYGVNS. The CDR3, as DNA: TGTGCCAGCAGCCCGGGTCCTTTCCCCCTCCACTTT. It translates to CASSPGPFPLHF.